This record concerns one T cell receptor beta chain sequence. The target antigen is unknown. The data are from a study of regulatory dendritic cells for organ transplantation. Sorted T cells were CFSE-labeled and cultured 5 days with allogeneic regulatory or mature dendritic cells at 1:10. FACS sorted CD4+ or CD8+ T cells into CD45RA+ naive and CD45RO+ memory. This table comes from immunoSEQ multiplex PCR, and its TCRdb copy is limited to in-frame clones, with some not included. The table lists approximately 10,000 clones, roughly 71% of them singletons. The receptor's source is a human donor in good health. Sequencing was done on a sample of memory CD4+ T cells from blood cultured with regulatory dendritic cells. The subset denotes: CD45RO+ memory T cells.

The CDR3 DNA sequence: TGTGCCAGTAGTATAGAAGGAGTGATGAACACTGAAGCTTTCTTT. Translation: CASSIEGVMNTEAFF. V usage is TRBV19 and J usage is TRBJ1-1; D gene uncertain. Trimming took off 0 bases at V and 0 bases at J, with 8 bases between the two ends. The CDR3 runs 15 residues. In germline, CDR1 is LNHDA, CDR2 SQIVND (reference sequence).